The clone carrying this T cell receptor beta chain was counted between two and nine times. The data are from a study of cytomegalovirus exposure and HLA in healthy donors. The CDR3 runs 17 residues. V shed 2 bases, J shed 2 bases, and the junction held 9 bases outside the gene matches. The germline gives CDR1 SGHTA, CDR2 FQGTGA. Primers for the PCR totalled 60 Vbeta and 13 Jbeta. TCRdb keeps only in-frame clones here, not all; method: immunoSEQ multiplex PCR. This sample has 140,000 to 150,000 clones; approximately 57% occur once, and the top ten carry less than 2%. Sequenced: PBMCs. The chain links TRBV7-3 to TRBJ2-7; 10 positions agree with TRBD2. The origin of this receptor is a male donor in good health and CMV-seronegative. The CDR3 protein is CASSLSPPSGGPYEQYF. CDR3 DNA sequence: TGTGCCAGCAGCTTATCCCCCCCTAGCGGGGGCCCCTACGAGCAGTACTTC.